A selection of T cell receptor beta chains follows, all from one sample in a study of cytomegalovirus exposure and HLA in healthy donors. The protocol was immunoSEQ multiplex PCR, while the TCRdb copy is restricted to in-frame clones and leaves out a portion. This sample has fewer than 120,000 clones, with roughly 89% found just once. Material: PBMCs. The receptors derive from a woman under 30 in good health and CMV-seronegative. Both conserved end residues are part of each CDR3. Each record gives: CDR3 protein, CDR3 DNA, V gene, J gene, clone size, D gene. D genes are given only for firm matches. A clone size is listed for some rows: how often the clone was seen (once, few, many), or a class if it is expanded.

CASSQSSSSTDTQYF	TGCGCCAGCAGCCAAAGTAGCAGTAGCACAGATACGCAGTATTTT	TRBV4-3	TRBJ2-3	NA	NA
CASSRLAGASQYF	TGTGCCAGCAGTAGACTAGCGGGGGCCTCCCAGTACTTC	TRBV6-5	TRBJ2-5	NA	TRBD2
CASRTDSRPLHGYTF	TGTGCCAGCAGGACGGACAGCCGCCCTTTGCATGGCTACACCTTC	TRBV2	TRBJ1-2	few	NA
CAISEPYGGLDPGYTF	TGTGCCATCAGTGAGCCCTACGGGGGGTTAGATCCCGGCTACACCTTC	TRBV10-3	TRBJ1-2	NA	NA
CSVKASGSYEQYF	TGCAGCGTAAAGGCTAGCGGGAGCTACGAGCAGTACTTC	TRBV29-1	TRBJ2-7	NA	TRBD2
CASSLEPGARETQYF	TGTGCCAGCAGCTTGGAGCCAGGGGCGCGAGAGACCCAGTACTTC	TRBV5-4	TRBJ2-5	NA	NA
CASSQADRGGYEQYF	TGCGCCAGCAGCCAGGCTGACAGGGGAGGTTACGAGCAGTACTTC	TRBV4-3	TRBJ2-7	NA	TRBD1
CASSSDTRYEQYF	TGTGCCAGCAGCTCCGACACTCGGTACGAGCAGTACTTC	TRBV5-4	TRBJ2-7	NA	NA
CASSRRMTGTQVWYF	TGTGCCAGCAGCCGCCGGATGACAGGGACCCAGGTTTGGTACTTC	TRBV28	TRBJ2-7	NA	TRBD1
CASSSQGEGAFF	TGCGCCAGCAGCTCTCAAGGTGAGGGAGCTTTCTTT	TRBV5-1	TRBJ1-1	NA	NA
CASSSPSGDAQETQYF	TGTGCCAGCAGTTCCCCGAGCGGCGATGCCCAAGAGACCCAGTACTTC	TRBV28	TRBJ2-5	NA	NA
CACRRFKGGVPFF	TGTGCCTGTAGACGATTTAAGGGAGGGGTCCCTTTTTTT	TRBV30	TRBJ1-1	NA	NA
CASSPRSGEQFF	TGTGCCAGCAGTCCTAGGTCTGGTGAGCAGTTCTTC	TRBV7-2	TRBJ2-1	NA	NA
CASSVMRGAGTGELFF	TGTGCCAGCAGCGTAATGCGGGGGGCAGGCACCGGGGAGCTGTTTTTT	TRBV9	TRBJ2-2	NA	TRBD2
CASSNSGEQYF	TGTGCCAGCAGCAACTCGGGGGAGCAGTACTTC	TRBV21-1	TRBJ2-7	once	NA
CASSLSPSGGQRGGYTF	TGTGCCAGCAGTTTATCCCCGAGTGGGGGCCAGCGGGGTGGCTACACCTTC	TRBV27	TRBJ1-2	NA	NA
CASSYSLNTEAFF	TGTGCCAGCAGCTACAGCTTGAACACTGAAGCTTTCTTT	TRBV5-8	TRBJ1-1	once	NA
CASSPQGNTQYF	TGCGCCAGCAGCCCGCAGGGGAATACGCAGTATTTT	TRBV4-3	TRBJ2-3	NA	NA
CASSDAASYEQYF	TGTGCCAGCAGCGATGCGGCGAGCTACGAGCAGTACTTC	TRBV14	TRBJ2-7	NA	NA
CASSPAVAGGNYGYTF	TGCGCCAGCAGCCCCGCGGTGGCAGGGGGAAACTATGGCTACACCTTC	TRBV5-1	TRBJ1-2	NA	TRBD1
CASSSGGGSYEQYF	TGTGCCAGCAGTTCTGGTGGCGGATCCTACGAGCAGTACTTC	TRBV27	TRBJ2-7	NA	NA
CATSRDPRDSGVNYGYTF	TGTGCCACCAGCAGAGATCCCCGGGATTCAGGGGTGAACTATGGCTACACCTTC	TRBV15	TRBJ1-2	NA	NA